The source of this T cell receptor (beta chain) is a study of beta chain features in type 1 diabetes. There are a few counts of this clone. Each sorted fraction was over 95% pure. Sequenced material consisted of expressed TCRB transcripts (all of the isolated RNA was reverse transcribed). Deep immunoSEQ sequencing covered naive, central memory and regulatory T cell samples. Sequencing was performed with immunoSEQ multiplex PCR; in TCRdb, only in-frame clones are kept and a portion is missing. The table lists approximately 170,000 clones, roughly 9% of them singletons. Sequenced material: central memory CD4+ T cells from blood. The receptor comes from a woman between 18 and 29 years old in good health.

CDR3 sequence reads: CASRPGTGNLVTDTQYF. As DNA, the CDR3 is TGTGCCAGCAGACCCGGGACAGGGAATTTGGTGACAGATACGCAGTATTTT. This chain links TRBV11-2 with TRBJ2-3; 9 nucleotides line up with TRBD1. The CDR3 consists of 17 residues. In germline, CDR1 is SGHAT, CDR2 FQNNGV. Trimming removed 6 bases from V and 3 bases from J; junction bases left unmatched: 13.